Reported below is one T cell receptor beta chain. Using the 5' RACE reads, TCRdb records one entry per CDR3 protein without DNA. The repertoire table contains around 550,000 distinct CDR3 sequences. This CDR3 comprises 14 residues. In germline, CDR1 is SGHDT, CDR2 YYEEEE. This specimen comes from a study of T cells expressing NK-cell markers. The wider study: According to the study, TCR beta repertoires originated from sorted CD3+CD56+NKG2C+, CD3+CD56+NKG2C- and CD3+CD56-NKG2C+ T cells.

This receptor was taken from a man between 18 and 29 years old in good health. Material: blood T cells: a sorted CD56 or NKG2C T cell subset, CD4+ or CD8+ T cells, or bulk PBMC T cells (not recorded which). The chain links TRBV5-6 to TRBJ1-1; TCRdb proposes TRBD1, but this gene call is untestable without DNA. The CDR3 here is CASSLDRGATEAFF.